The source of this T cell receptor (beta chain) is a study of T and B cells in COVID-19 patients. Study in general: Blood was sampled from COVID-19 patients who were either actively infected or recovered.

This clonotype turned up a few times. The CDR3 runs to 15 residues. The ends lost 5 bases at V and 0 bases at J; junction bases unmatched: 6. CDR1 is KGHSH and CDR2 is LQKENI in the germline V gene. Multiplex PCR with BIOMED2 TRB-A/B primer pools amplified TRB rearrangements. TCRdb reanalysed the multiplex PCR reads using MiXCR and keeps one entry per CDR3 protein. The data show 10,000 to 13,000 distinct CDR3 sequences, 30% to 35% seen once. Each TRB amplification used roughly 220-550 ng of genomic DNA from blood. The clonotype comes from a human donor with active COVID-19. The J gene is TRBJ2-7, the V gene TRBV18; 8 bases align to TRBD2. Input material: blood. The CDR3 nucleotides read TGTGCCAGCTCAGCCGGGGGGGATAGCTCCTACGAGCAGTACTTC. Its translation is CASSAGGDSSYEQYF.